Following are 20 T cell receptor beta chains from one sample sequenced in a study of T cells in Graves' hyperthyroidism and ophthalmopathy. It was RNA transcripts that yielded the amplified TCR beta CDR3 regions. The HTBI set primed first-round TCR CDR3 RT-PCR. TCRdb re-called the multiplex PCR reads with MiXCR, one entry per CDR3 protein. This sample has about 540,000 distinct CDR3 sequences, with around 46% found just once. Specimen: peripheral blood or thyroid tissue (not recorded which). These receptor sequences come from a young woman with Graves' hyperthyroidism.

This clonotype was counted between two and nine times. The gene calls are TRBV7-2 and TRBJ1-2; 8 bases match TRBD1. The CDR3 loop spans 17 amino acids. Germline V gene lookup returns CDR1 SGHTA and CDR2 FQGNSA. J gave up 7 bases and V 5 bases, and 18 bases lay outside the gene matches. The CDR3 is CASSPRTGILIIGGYTF. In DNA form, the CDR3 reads TGTGCCAGCAGCCCAAGGACAGGGATTCTAATCATAGGTGGCTACACCTTC. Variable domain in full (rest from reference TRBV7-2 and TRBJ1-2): GAGVSQSPSNKVTEKGKDVELRCDPISGHTALYWYRQSLGQGLEFLIYFQGNSAPDKSGLPSDRFSAERTGGSVSTLTIQRTQQEDSAVYLCASSPRTGILIIGGYTFGSGTRLTVV.

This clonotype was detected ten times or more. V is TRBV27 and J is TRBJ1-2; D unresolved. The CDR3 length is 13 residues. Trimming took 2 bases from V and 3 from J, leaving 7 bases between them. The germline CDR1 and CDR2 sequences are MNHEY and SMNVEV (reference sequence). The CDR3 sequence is CASSLTSDYGYTF. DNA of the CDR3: TGTGCCAGCAGTTTAACCTCCGACTATGGCTACACCTTC.

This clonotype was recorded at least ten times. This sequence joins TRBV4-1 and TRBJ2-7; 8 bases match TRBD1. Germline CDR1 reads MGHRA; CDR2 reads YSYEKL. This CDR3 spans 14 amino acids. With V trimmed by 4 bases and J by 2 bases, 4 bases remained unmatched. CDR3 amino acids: CASSPGQATYEQYF. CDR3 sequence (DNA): TGCGCCAGCAGCCCGGGACAGGCGACCTACGAGCAGTACTTC.

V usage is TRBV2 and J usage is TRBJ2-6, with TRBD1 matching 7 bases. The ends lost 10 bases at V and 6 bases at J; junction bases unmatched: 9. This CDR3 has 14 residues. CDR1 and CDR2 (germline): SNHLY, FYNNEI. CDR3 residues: CANKGQPEANVLTF. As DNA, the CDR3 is TGTGCCAACAAGGGACAGCCTGAGGCCAACGTCCTGACTTTC.

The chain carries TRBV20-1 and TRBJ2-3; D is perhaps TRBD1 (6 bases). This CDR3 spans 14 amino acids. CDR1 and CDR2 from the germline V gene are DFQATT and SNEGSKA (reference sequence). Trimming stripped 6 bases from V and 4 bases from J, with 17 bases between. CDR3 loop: CSAPPGHPADTQYF. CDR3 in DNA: TGCAGTGCACCTCCGGGACACCCCGCAGATACGCAGTATTTT.

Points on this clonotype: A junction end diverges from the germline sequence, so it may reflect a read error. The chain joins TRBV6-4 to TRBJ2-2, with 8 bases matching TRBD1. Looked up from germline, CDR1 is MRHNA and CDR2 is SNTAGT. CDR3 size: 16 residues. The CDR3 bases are TGTGCCAGCGGTGACAGGGGTCCTTGGAACACCGGGGAGCTGTTTTTT. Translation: CASGDRGPWNTGELFF.

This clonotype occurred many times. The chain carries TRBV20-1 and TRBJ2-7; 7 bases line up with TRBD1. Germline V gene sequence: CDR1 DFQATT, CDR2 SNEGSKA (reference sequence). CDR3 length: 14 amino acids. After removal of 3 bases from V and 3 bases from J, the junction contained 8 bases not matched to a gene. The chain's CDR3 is CSASSTGNVYEQYF. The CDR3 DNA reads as TGCAGTGCTAGCTCGACAGGGAATGTCTACGAGCAGTACTTC.

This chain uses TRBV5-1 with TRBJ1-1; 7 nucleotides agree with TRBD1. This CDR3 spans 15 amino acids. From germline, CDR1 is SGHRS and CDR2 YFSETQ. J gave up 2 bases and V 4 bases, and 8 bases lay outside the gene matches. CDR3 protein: CASSMSGQANTEAFF. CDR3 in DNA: TGCGCCAGCAGCATGAGCGGACAGGCCAACACTGAAGCTTTCTTT.

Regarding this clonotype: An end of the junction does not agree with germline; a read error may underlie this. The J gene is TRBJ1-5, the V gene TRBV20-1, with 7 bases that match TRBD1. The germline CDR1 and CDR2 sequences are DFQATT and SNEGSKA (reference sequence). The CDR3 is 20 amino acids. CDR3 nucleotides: TGCAGTGCAAGAGGAGCCAGTCGTCTAGCGGGACAGATGGTCTATCAGCCCCAGCATTTT. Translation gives CSARGASRLAGQMVYQPQHF.

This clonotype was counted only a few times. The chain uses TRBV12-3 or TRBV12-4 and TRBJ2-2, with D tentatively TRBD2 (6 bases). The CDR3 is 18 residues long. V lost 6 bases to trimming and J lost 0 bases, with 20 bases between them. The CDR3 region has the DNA TGTGCCAGCAGCTTGGAGGGCAGGGTTCTGACGAACACCGGGGAGCTGTTTTTT. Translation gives CASSLEGRVLTNTGELFF.

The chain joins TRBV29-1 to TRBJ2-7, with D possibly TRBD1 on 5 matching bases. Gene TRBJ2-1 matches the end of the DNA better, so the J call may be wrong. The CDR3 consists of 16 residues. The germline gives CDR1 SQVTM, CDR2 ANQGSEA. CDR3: CNVVLVQGYLLGEQFF. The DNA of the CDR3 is TGCAACGTAGTCCTTGTGCAGGGTTACCTCCTGGGCGAGCAGTTCTTC.

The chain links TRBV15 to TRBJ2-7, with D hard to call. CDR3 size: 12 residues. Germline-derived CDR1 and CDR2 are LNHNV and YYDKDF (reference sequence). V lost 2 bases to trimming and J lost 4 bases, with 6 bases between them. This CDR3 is CATSRQKYEQYF. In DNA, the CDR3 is TGTGCCACCAGCAGACAGAAATACGAGCAGTACTTC.

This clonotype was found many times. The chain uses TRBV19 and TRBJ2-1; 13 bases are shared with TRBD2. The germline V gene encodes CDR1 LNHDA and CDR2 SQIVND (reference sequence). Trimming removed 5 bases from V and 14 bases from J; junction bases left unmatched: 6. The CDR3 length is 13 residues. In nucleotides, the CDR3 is TGTGCCAGTAGTCCGGGACTAGCGGGAAGCAAGTTCTTC. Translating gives CASSPGLAGSKFF. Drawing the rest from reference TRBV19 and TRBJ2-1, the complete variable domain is DGGITQSPKYLFRKEGQNVTLSCEQNLNHDAMYWYRQDPGQGLRLIYYSQIVNDFQKGDIAEGYSVSREKKESFPLTVTSAQKNPTAFYLCASSPGLAGSKFFGPGTRLTVL.

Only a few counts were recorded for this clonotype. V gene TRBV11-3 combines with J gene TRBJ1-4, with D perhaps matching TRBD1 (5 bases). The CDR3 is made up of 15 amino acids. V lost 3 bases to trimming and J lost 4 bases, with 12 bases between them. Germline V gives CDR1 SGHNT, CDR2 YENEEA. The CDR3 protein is CASSFKGRINEKLFF. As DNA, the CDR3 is TGTGCCAGCAGCTTTAAGGGGCGAATTAATGAAAAACTGTTTTTT.

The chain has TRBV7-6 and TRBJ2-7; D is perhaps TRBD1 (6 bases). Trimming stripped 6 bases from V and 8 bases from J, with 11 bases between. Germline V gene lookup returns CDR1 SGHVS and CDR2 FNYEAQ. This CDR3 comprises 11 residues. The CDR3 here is CASSLTGKQYF. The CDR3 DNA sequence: TGTGCCAGCAGTTTAACAGGGAAGCAGTACTTC.

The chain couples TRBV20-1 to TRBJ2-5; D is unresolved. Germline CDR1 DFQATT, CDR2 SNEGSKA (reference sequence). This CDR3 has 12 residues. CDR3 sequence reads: CSEAAIQETQYF. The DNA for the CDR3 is TGCAGCGAGGCAGCCATCCAAGAGACCCAGTACTTC.

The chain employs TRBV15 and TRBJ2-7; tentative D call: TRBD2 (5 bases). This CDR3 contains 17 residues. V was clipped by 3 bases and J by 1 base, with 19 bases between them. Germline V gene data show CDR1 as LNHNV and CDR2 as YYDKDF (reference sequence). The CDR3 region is CATSSVDVASRSYEQYF. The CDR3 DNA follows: TGTGCCACCAGCAGCGTAGATGTGGCTAGCCGGTCCTACGAGCAGTACTTC.

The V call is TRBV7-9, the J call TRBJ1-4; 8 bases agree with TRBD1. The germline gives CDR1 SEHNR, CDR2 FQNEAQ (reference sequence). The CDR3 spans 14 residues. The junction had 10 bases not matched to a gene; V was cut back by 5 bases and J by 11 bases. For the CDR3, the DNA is TGTGCCAGCAGCCAGACAGGACAGGGCGACAAACTGTTTTTT. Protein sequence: CASSQTGQGDKLFF.

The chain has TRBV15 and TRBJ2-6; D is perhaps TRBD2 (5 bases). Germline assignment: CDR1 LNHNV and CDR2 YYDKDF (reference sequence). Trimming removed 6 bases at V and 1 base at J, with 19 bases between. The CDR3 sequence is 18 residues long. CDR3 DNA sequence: TGTGCCACCAGTTTGAACACGGGAATGGGTTCTGGGGCCAACGTCCTGACTTTC. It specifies CATSLNTGMGSGANVLTF.

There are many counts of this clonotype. CDR3 DNA: TGTGCCAGCAGGAGGGGTGGTGAGACCCAGTACTTC. Amino acids: CASRRGGETQYF. V is TRBV27 and J is TRBJ2-5; D possibly uses TRBD1 or TRBD2 (5 bases each). The length of the CDR3 is 12 residues. From germline, CDR1 is MNHEY and CDR2 SMNVEV (reference sequence). V was pared by 6 bases and J by 5 bases, with 10 bases between.